This T cell receptor (beta chain) was retrieved from a study of T-cell reconstitution after alpha-beta-depleted transplantation in children. Unique molecular identifiers were incorporated into the prepared TCRbeta library. TCRdb analysed the PCR reads with MiXCR anew, one entry per CDR3 protein. The sample carries 190,000 or so distinct CDR3 sequences, 6.5% to 7.5% recorded once. This clonotype was observed many times. Germline values: CDR1 SGDLS, CDR2 YYNGEE. CDR3 size: 14 residues. V dropped 1 base and J dropped 4 bases, with 8 bases sitting between them. This receptor was obtained from a human donor who donated a stem cell graft to a child with Wiskott-Aldrich syndrome. This specimen was PBMCs from the stem cell graft donor, taken from the stem cell graft. The chain combines TRBV9 with TRBJ2-2; no clear D. CDR3 amino acids: CASSVISGTGELFF. DNA for the CDR3: TGTGCCAGCAGCGTAATTTCCGGCACCGGGGAGCTGTTTTTT.